This record looks at one T cell receptor beta chain sequence and its context. Its antigen is undetermined. The sample is drawn from a study of Ad26.COV2.S vaccination and SARS-CoV-2 variants. The germline V gene encodes CDR1 MDHEN and CDR2 SYDVKM. The V end lost 3 bases, the J end lost 0 bases, and 11 bases lay between the germline ends. This CDR3 has 16 residues. The assay was immunoSEQ multiplex PCR, and TCRdb's table has in-frame clones only and misses some. The sample includes more than 300,000 clones, roughly 91% seen only once; the top ten take 5%. Specified treatment: approximately 18 received Ad26.COV2.S at low or high dose, single or two shots; roughly five received placebo; per-sample allocation not given. Sample collection was performed on day 63 after the first vaccine or placebo injection. Study outcomes and limitations: It was vaccine recipients, not placebo recipients, who had the higher spike-specific TCR breadth.

The TCR comes from a person between 18 and 65 years old who received the Ad26.COV2.S COVID-19 vaccine or a placebo. The sample in question was peripheral blood, obtained in a trial of Ad26.COV2.S vaccine versus placebo. V is TRBV28 and J is TRBJ2-2, with unresolved D. CDR3 nucleotide sequence: TGTGCCAGCAGTTTCCACGACGGTGCGAACACCGGGGAGCTGTTTTTT. Translating gives CASSFHDGANTGELFF. The full variable domain, with the rest looked up from reference TRBV28 and TRBJ2-2, is DVKVTQSSRYLVKRTGEKVFLECVQDMDHENMFWYRQDPGLGLRLIYFSYDVKMKEKGDIPEGYSVSREKKERFSLILESASTNQTSMYLCASSFHDGANTGELFFGEGSRLTVL.